These 30 T cell receptor beta chains were sequenced from one sample in a study of shared clonotypes between healthy human individuals. Clones were read by immunoSEQ multiplex PCR, and TCRdb kept only the in-frame ones, dropping some. The table has about 450,000 clones, 79% seen once; the top ten hold roughly 13%. Input material: PBMCs. The receptors were gathered from a woman in her 40s in good health. Some clones in this sample may be carry-over from other donors' samples.

The chain uses TRBV6-1 and TRBJ2-4, with unresolved D. V lost 4 bases, J lost 0 bases, and 13 bases lay in between. CDR1 and CDR2 from the germline V gene are MNHNS and SASEGT. There are 16 residues in the CDR3. DNA of the CDR3: TGTGCCAGCAGTGGTAATCAGAGATTAGCCAAAAACATTCAGTACTTC. Amino acid sequence: CASSGNQRLAKNIQYF.

Written as DNA, the CDR3 is TGTGCCAGCAGCTTAAACCCCCTCCCCGTGGGAGGGACCTACGAGCAGTACTTC. Protein product: CASSLNPLPVGGTYEQYF. This sequence joins TRBV7-3 and TRBJ2-7; TRBD2 agrees at 7 bases. J lost 2 bases, V lost 1 base, and 14 bases had no gene match. Germline CDR1 is SGHTA and CDR2 is FQGTGA. The CDR3 covers 18 residues.

The chain combines TRBV5-1 with TRBJ2-7; a weak D match, TRBD2 (6 bases). Germline V gene sequence: CDR1 SGHRS, CDR2 YFSETQ. This CDR3 contains 16 residues. V was cut by 1 base and J by 3 bases, with 17 bases left in between. This CDR3 is CASSLNWGEKSYEQYF. The CDR3, as DNA: TGCGCCAGCAGCTTGAATTGGGGGGAGAAGAGCTACGAGCAGTACTTC. The full variable domain, completed using reference TRBV5-1 and TRBJ2-7, is KAGVTQTPRYLIKTRGQQVTLSCSPISGHRSVSWYQQTPGQGLQFLFEYFSETQRNKGNFPGRFSGRQFSNSRSEMNVSTLELGDSALYLCASSLNWGEKSYEQYFGPGTRLTVT.

The chain joins TRBV9 to TRBJ1-1, with D hard to call. This CDR3 has 14 amino acids. The germline CDR1 and CDR2 sequences are SGDLS and YYNGEE. V was pared by 0 bases and J by 1 base, with 7 bases between. CDR3 protein: CASSVAGKNTEAFF. The DNA for the CDR3 is TGTGCCAGCAGCGTAGCTGGCAAGAACACTGAAGCTTTCTTT.

This chain links TRBV30 with TRBJ2-3; possible D gene TRBD1, 6 bases. This CDR3 spans 13 amino acids. Germline CDR1 and CDR2: GTSNPN and SVGIG (reference sequence). V was clipped by 4 bases and J by 0 bases, with 8 bases between them. The CDR3 DNA reads TGTGCCTGGATGGGACAAAGCACAGATACGCAGTATTTT. Translation gives CAWMGQSTDTQYF.

The chain uses TRBV7-9 and TRBJ1-1; D gene uncertain. The CDR3 is 15 amino acids. The germline V gene encodes CDR1 SEHNR and CDR2 FQNEAQ (reference sequence). V lost 4 bases and J 1 base, leaving 13 bases between the germline ends. CDR3 nucleotide sequence: TGTGCCAGCAGCTCCTGGGCCGGACGGAACACTGAAGCTTTCTTT. As protein: CASSSWAGRNTEAFF.

V and J are TRBV7-9 and TRBJ1-3, with unresolved D. V lost 1 base and J 2 bases, leaving 6 bases between the germline ends. The length of the CDR3 is 14 residues. Looked up from germline, CDR1 is SEHNR and CDR2 is FQNEAQ (reference sequence). DNA for the CDR3: TGTGCCAGCAGCTTAGATTATCCTGGAAACACCATATATTTT. The encoded protein is CASSLDYPGNTIYF. The full variable domain, completed using reference TRBV7-9 and TRBJ1-3, is DTGVSQNPRHKITKRGQNVTFRCDPISEHNRLYWYRQTLGQGPEFLTYFQNEAQLEKSRLLSDRFSAERPKGSFSTLEIQRTEQGDSAMYLCASSLDYPGNTIYFGEGSWLTVV.

The genes are TRBV7-3 and TRBJ2-1; weak D call: TRBD2 (6 bases). Germline CDR1 SGHTA, CDR2 FQGTGA. The CDR3 is 14 amino acids. V was clipped by 3 bases and J by 0 bases, with 6 bases between them. The CDR3 sequence is CASSLGGSYNEQFF. The CDR3 coding sequence is TGTGCCAGCAGCTTGGGGGGCTCCTACAATGAGCAGTTCTTC.

The V and J genes are TRBV29-1 and TRBJ2-7; D ambiguous. This CDR3 is 12 amino acids long. Germline V gene sequence: CDR1 SQVTM, CDR2 ANQGSEA. Trimming took 5 bases from V and 0 from J, leaving 8 bases between them. The CDR3 nucleotides are TGCAGCGTTTTGACGGGCTCCTACGAGCAGTACTTC. Translated, it gives CSVLTGSYEQYF.

On this clone itself: One junction end disagrees with the germline gene, perhaps due to a read error. The chain links TRBV13 to TRBJ2-2, with 9 positions matching TRBD2. The CDR3 is 17 residues long. CDR1 is PRHDT, CDR2 FYEKMQ, per germline (reference sequence). CDR3 in DNA: TGTGCCAGCAGCTTAAGGCGGGAGGGCCAGGGCACCGGGGGGCTGTTTTTT. As protein: CASSLRREGQGTGGLFF.

The gene calls are TRBV29-1 and TRBJ2-6; D is unresolved. The germline V gene encodes CDR1 SQVTM and CDR2 ANQGSEA. This CDR3 spans 13 amino acids. V lost 3 bases, J lost 4 bases, and 7 bases lay in between. CDR3 sequence: CSVESSGANVLTF. CDR3 bases: TGCAGCGTTGAGAGTTCGGGGGCCAACGTCCTGACTTTC.

The chain couples TRBV5-4 to TRBJ2-3, with a weak D call TRBD2 (5 bases). V gave up 1 base and J gave up 4 bases, with 13 bases separating them. Looked up from germline, CDR1 is SGHNT and CDR2 is YYREEE (reference sequence). This CDR3 is 15 amino acids long. The CDR3 nucleotides are TGTGCCAGCAGCTTGCTTCCGGGATGGGCAGATACGCAGTATTTT. Translation gives CASSLLPGWADTQYF.

In its sample, this clone was seen once. The rearrangement joins TRBV4-3 to TRBJ1-2, with TRBD1 matching over 10 bases. CDR3 length equals 18 residues. Germline V gene lookup returns CDR1 LGHNA and CDR2 YSLEER. V was clipped by 0 bases and J by 3 bases; unmatched bases: 10. DNA for the CDR3: TGCGCCAGCAGCCAAGATCTGGGACAGGGGTCCCGCGACTATGGCTACACCTTC. It specifies CASSQDLGQGSRDYGYTF.

On this clone itself: Likely a read error: the CDR3 ends without its conserved phenylalanine or tryptophan. V is TRBV30 and J is TRBJ2-7, with D possibly called TRBD1 or TRBD2 (6 bases each). CDR3 length: 12 amino acids. Germline values: CDR1 GTSNPN, CDR2 SVGIG (reference sequence). CDR3 sequence: CARSGGRYEQYL. CDR3 coding DNA: TGTGCCCGGAGTGGGGGGCGTTACGAGCAGTACCTC.

The J gene is TRBJ2-7, the V gene TRBV7-6, with 11 bases matching TRBD2. After removal of 1 base from V and 3 bases from J, the junction contained 5 bases not matched to a gene. In germline, CDR1 is SGHVS, CDR2 FNYEAQ. This CDR3 contains 16 residues. In DNA, the CDR3 is TGTGCCAGCAGCTTAGGGGGAGGGACTAGCGGCTACGAGCAGTACTTC. Its protein is CASSLGGGTSGYEQYF.

The chain couples TRBV11-2 to TRBJ2-1, with 7 positions matching TRBD1. Germline V CDR1 and CDR2: SGHAT, FQNNGV. V gave up 5 bases and J gave up 4 bases; unmatched junction bases: 8. The CDR3 loop spans 15 amino acids. CDR3 protein: CASSDRDRGYNEQFF. CDR3 DNA: TGTGCCAGCAGCGACCGGGACAGAGGATACAATGAGCAGTTCTTC.

The V gene is TRBV6-6, the J gene TRBJ1-2; D not resolved. Per the germline V gene, CDR1 is MNHNY and CDR2 is SVGAGI (reference sequence). With 5 bases removed from V and 3 bases from J, the gap between germline ends came to 16 bases. The CDR3 runs to 15 residues. The CDR3 sequence: CASSPPGGRDYGYTF. In DNA, the CDR3 is TGTGCCAGCAGTCCCCCGGGTGGGCGGGACTATGGCTACACCTTC.

J is TRBJ2-2 and V is TRBV6-6; D is possibly TRBD1 (6 bases). The CDR3 sequence is 13 residues long. Germline CDR1 MNHNY, CDR2 SVGAGI (reference sequence). With 8 bases removed from V and 1 base from J, the gap between germline ends came to 8 bases. In DNA, the CDR3 is TGTGCCAGCGGACAGTTGAACACCGGGGAGCTGTTTTTT. Its translation: CASGQLNTGELFF.

This clone was counted many times. The J gene is TRBJ1-2, the V gene TRBV5-8; D is possibly TRBD1 (5 bases). The V gene lost 1 base and the J gene lost 4 bases, with 11 bases spanning the gap. The CDR3 is made up of 14 amino acids. Germline CDR1 and CDR2: SGHTS and YDEGEE. DNA for the CDR3: TGTGCCAGCAGCTTGCTAGGGGAAGCCTATGGCTACACCTTC. Translating gives CASSLLGEAYGYTF. Looking up the rest from reference TRBV5-8 and TRBJ1-2 gives the full variable domain: EAGVTQSPTHLIKTRGQQATLRCSPISGHTSVYWYQQALGLGLQFLLWYDEGEERNRGNFPPRFSGRQFPNYSSELNVNALELEDSALYLCASSLLGEAYGYTFGSGTRLTVV.

CDR3 protein: CASSFRASGSLNEQFF. In nucleotides, the CDR3 is TGTGCCAGCAGCTTTAGGGCTAGCGGGAGCCTCAATGAGCAGTTCTTC. The chain couples TRBV7-8 to TRBJ2-1, with 10 nucleotides matching TRBD2. The CDR3 totals 16 residues. Germline CDR1 reads SGHVS; CDR2 reads FQNEAQ. The trim removed 3 bases at V and 6 bases at J, leaving 8 bases unmatched.

This clone was observed once. The chain employs TRBV6-5 and TRBJ1-5; D is ambiguous. The germline V gene has CDR1 MNHEY and CDR2 SVGAGI. V gave up 2 bases and J gave up 5 bases, with 7 bases separating them. CDR3 length: 13 residues. DNA of the CDR3: TGTGCCAGCAGTTACGGGGTGGATCAGCCCCAGCATTTT. Translated, it gives CASSYGVDQPQHF.

The chain carries TRBV11-2 and TRBJ1-2, with D uncertain. Between the trimmed V and J ends, which lost 5 bases and 2 bases, there was a span of 12 bases. Per germline, CDR1 SGHAT and CDR2 FQNNGV. The CDR3 extends over 14 amino acids. For the CDR3, the DNA is TGTGCCAGCAGCCACCCTCAGCTAAACTATGGCTACACCTTC. Translated, it gives CASSHPQLNYGYTF.

The chain carries TRBV10-3 and TRBJ1-2, with 12 bases fitting TRBD1. CDR3 length: 15 residues. Germline CDR1 ENHRY, CDR2 SYGVKD. The V segment lost 4 bases and the J segment 11 bases; nucleotides outside the gene matches: 11. This CDR3 is CAISGDRGRNDWYTF. The CDR3 DNA follows: TGTGCCATCAGTGGGGACAGGGGGCGGAATGATTGGTACACCTTC.

The V and J genes are TRBV14 and TRBJ2-1, with a tentative D call TRBD1 (5 bases). V was cut by 4 bases and J by 13 bases, with 14 bases left in between. Germline V gives CDR1 SGHDN, CDR2 FVKESK. The CDR3 spans 12 residues. The CDR3 coding sequence is TGTGCCAGCAGCCCAGGGTCTTCTAAACAGTTCTTC. Translated: CASSPGSSKQFF.

With regard to this clone: The same CDR3 also results from other DNA sequences found in this sample. V and J are TRBV9 and TRBJ2-1; D unresolved. Germline assignment: CDR1 SGDLS and CDR2 YYNGEE. Trimming removed 0 bases from V and 9 bases from J, with 4 bases in between. The CDR3 is 11 amino acids. The DNA for the CDR3 is TGTGCCAGCAGCGTAGGGGGTGAGCAGTTCTTC. Protein sequence: CASSVGGEQFF.

The chain couples TRBV5-1 to TRBJ1-2; 7 bases line up with TRBD1. Germline V gene data show CDR1 as SGHRS and CDR2 as YFSETQ. V trimming: 1 base; J trimming: 5 bases; junction bases outside the gene matches: 5. The length of the CDR3 is 14 residues. The CDR3 sequence: CASSLSGTAYGYTF. As DNA, the CDR3 is TGCGCCAGCAGCTTGTCCGGGACAGCATATGGCTACACCTTC.

The chain has TRBV19 and TRBJ1-4; TRBD1 matches at 7 bases. In germline, CDR1 is LNHDA, CDR2 SQIVND (reference sequence). The V and J ends lost 3 bases and 4 bases, in that order; junction bases with no gene match: 5. This CDR3 comprises 15 residues. CDR3 coding DNA: TGTGCCAGTAGTATTTCGGACAGGCTTAATGAAAAACTGTTTTTT. Translating it yields CASSISDRLNEKLFF.

The rearrangement uses TRBV5-4 and TRBJ2-1, with 7 bases that match TRBD2. Germline V CDR1 and CDR2: SGHNT, YYREEE (reference sequence). Trimming at V came to 1 base and at J to 6 bases, leaving 4 bases not matched to a gene. The CDR3 loop spans 14 amino acids. CDR3 sequence (DNA): TGTGCCAGCAGCTTGCGGGAGGTCACCAATGAGCAGTTCTTC. Its translation: CASSLREVTNEQFF.

The chain couples TRBV30 to TRBJ1-5; D possibly corresponds to TRBD1 (5 bases). Germline V CDR1 and CDR2: GTSNPN, SVGIG (reference sequence). The CDR3 has 15 residues. The V and J ends lost 6 bases and 4 bases respectively, with 19 bases between them. The CDR3, as DNA: TGTGCCTGTCAAACACAAGTGGGGCCTAATCAGCCCCAGCATTTT. Its protein is CACQTQVGPNQPQHF.

V gene TRBV27 combines with J gene TRBJ1-1, with D tentatively TRBD1 (5 bases). The CDR3 has 14 residues. Germline V gene sequence: CDR1 MNHEY, CDR2 SMNVEV (reference sequence). V lost 4 bases and J 5 bases, leaving 14 bases between the germline ends. The CDR3 is CASSYRGGATEAFF. The CDR3 DNA follows: TGTGCCAGCAGTTACCGCGGCGGGGCTACTGAAGCTTTCTTT.